Presented here are 25 T cell receptor beta chains from one specimen sequenced in a study of blood T cell repertoires in COVID-19. TCRdb's copy holds only in-frame clones and misses some; the assay was immunoSEQ multiplex PCR. Here the sample spans about 160,000 clones, around 84% being singletons. Specimen: PBMCs or T cells enriched from blood (not recorded which). Source of these receptors: a man aged 50 to 60 who had recovered from COVID-19.

CDR3 protein: CASSGQGRGEKLFF. The CDR3 bases are TGTGCCAGCTCAGGACAGGGTCGTGGTGAAAAACTGTTTTTT. This sequence joins TRBV18 and TRBJ1-4, with 8 bases identical to TRBD1. The CDR3 is made up of 14 amino acids. With 5 bases clipped from V and 7 bases from J, the junction kept 6 bases outside the gene matches. Germline V lookup: CDR1 KGHSH, CDR2 LQKENI.

In its sample, this clone was seen a few times. J is TRBJ2-5 and V is TRBV29-1, with D possibly being TRBD1 (6 bases). CDR1 is SQVTM, CDR2 ANQGSEA, per germline. V lost 7 bases to trimming and J lost 5 bases, with 17 bases between them. The CDR3 contains 13 residues. The CDR3 nucleotides read TGCAGCGCCACAGGGTCGTCGGGGGAGACCCAGTACTTC. This translates into CSATGSSGETQYF.

This chain connects TRBV5-1 to TRBJ2-3; 14 bases line up with TRBD2. Per the germline V gene, CDR1 is SGHRS and CDR2 is YFSETQ. This CDR3 contains 16 residues. The ends lost 4 bases at V and 3 bases at J; junction bases unmatched: 4. DNA of the CDR3: TGCGCCAGCAGCCCACGACTAGCGGGGGGGACAGATACGCAGTATTTT. Residues: CASSPRLAGGTDTQYF. Full variable domain (remainder filled in from reference TRBV5-1 and TRBJ2-3): KAGVTQTPRYLIKTRGQQVTLSCSPISGHRSVSWYQQTPGQGLQFLFEYFSETQRNKGNFPGRFSGRQFSNSRSEMNVSTLELGDSALYLCASSPRLAGGTDTQYFGPGTRLTVL.

This clone was picked up one time. This chain joins TRBV10-3 and TRBJ1-2; 7 bases match TRBD1. CDR1 ENHRY and CDR2 SYGVKD come from the germline V gene. This CDR3 comprises 13 residues. V shed 5 bases and J 3 bases; nucleotides not matched to a gene: 3. CDR3 bases: TGTGCCATCAGTAGACAGGGAGACTATGGCTACACCTTC. It translates to CAISRQGDYGYTF.

The chain has TRBV11-2 and TRBJ2-7, with a weak D call TRBD2 (7 bases). Germline values: CDR1 SGHAT, CDR2 FQNNGV. This CDR3 spans 15 amino acids. The V end lost 1 base, the J end lost 2 bases, and 12 bases lay between the germline ends. This CDR3 is CASSLGTGGPYEQYF. The DNA of the CDR3 is TGTGCCAGCAGCTTAGGTACGGGGGGCCCCTACGAGCAGTACTTC.

The V call is TRBV7-3, the J call TRBJ2-5; 8 bases line up with TRBD1. This CDR3 comprises 13 residues. The germline V gene encodes CDR1 SGHTA and CDR2 FQGTGA. The trim removed 8 bases at V and 2 bases at J, leaving 4 bases unmatched. This CDR3 is CASARQGQETQYF. DNA of the CDR3: TGTGCCAGCGCGAGACAGGGGCAAGAGACCCAGTACTTC.

This chain links TRBV18 with TRBJ2-7; 8 bases are shared with TRBD1. Germline lookup yields CDR1 KGHSH and CDR2 LQKENI. Unmatched junction bases numbered 7, after V lost 5 bases and J lost 7 bases. The CDR3 length is 13 residues. In nucleotides, the CDR3 is TGTGCCAGCTCAAACCTGGGACAGGCAGAGCAGTACTTC. Its translation: CASSNLGQAEQYF.

The chain recombines TRBV6-5 with TRBJ2-7, with 7 bases identical to TRBD1. V was pared by 6 bases and J by 5 bases, with 7 bases of the junction left unmatched. CDR1 and CDR2 from the germline V gene are MNHEY and SVGAGI. CDR3 size: 13 residues. In DNA, the CDR3 is TGTGCCAGCAGCCCAGAAGGGGGCCACGAGCAGTACTTC. It yields the protein CASSPEGGHEQYF.

The chain employs TRBV7-2 and TRBJ1-1; no clear D. V shed 2 bases and J shed 1 base, with 11 bases lying between them. The germline V gene has CDR1 SGHTA and CDR2 FQGNSA. CDR3 length equals 15 residues. The DNA for the CDR3 is TGTGCCAGCAGCTTATATCGGGGATGGAACACTGAAGCTTTCTTT. Residues: CASSLYRGWNTEAFF.

The rearrangement uses TRBV7-2 and TRBJ2-3; no clear D. This CDR3 has 14 residues. The V end was cut by 1 base, the J end by 2 bases, with 7 bases between. Germline CDR1 SGHTA, CDR2 FQGNSA. Written as DNA, the CDR3 is TGTGCCAGCAGCTTAGAGTCTAACACAGATACGCAGTATTTT. It translates to CASSLESNTDTQYF. The full variable domain, rest sourced from reference TRBV7-2 and TRBJ2-3, is GAGVSQSPSNKVTEKGKDVELRCDPISGHTALYWYRQSLGQGLEFLIYFQGNSAPDKSGLPSDRFSAERTGGSVSTLTIQRTQQEDSAVYLCASSLESNTDTQYFGPGTRLTVL.

The chain employs TRBV3-1 (or the pseudogene TRBV3-2) and TRBJ2-3, with D possibly matching TRBD2 (5 bases). The germline V gene encodes CDR1 LGHDT and CDR2 YNNKEL (reference sequence). The CDR3 spans 13 residues. The V end lost 2 bases, the J end lost 9 bases, and 12 bases lay between the germline ends. The CDR3 DNA reads as TGTGCCAGCAGCCAAAGCCCGGGATGGACGCAGTATTTT. It specifies CASSQSPGWTQYF.

The chain recombines TRBV6-5 with TRBJ2-7; D is ambiguous. CDR1 is MNHEY and CDR2 is SVGAGI in the germline V gene. Trimming removed 5 bases from V and 5 bases from J, with 16 bases in between. The CDR3 covers 14 residues. The CDR3 sequence: CASSPPMRRHEQYF. The CDR3 DNA sequence: TGTGCCAGCAGTCCCCCGATGAGGCGCCACGAGCAGTACTTC.

V gene TRBV6-4 combines with J gene TRBJ2-1, with TRBD1 matching 7 bases. Germline-derived CDR1 and CDR2 are MRHNA and SNTAGT. The V and J ends lost 10 bases and 0 bases, in that order; junction bases with no gene match: 9. The CDR3 covers 15 residues. CDR3 DNA sequence: TGTGCCACCTCGCCGGGACAGAGCTCCTACAATGAGCAGTTCTTC. It is translated as CATSPGQSSYNEQFF.

The chain employs TRBV6-1 and TRBJ1-3; the D gene is possibly TRBD1 (5 bases). V was shortened by 4 bases and J by 0 bases, with 13 bases between the two germline ends. Germline V lookup: CDR1 MNHNS, CDR2 SASEGT. The CDR3 consists of 16 residues. CDR3 DNA: TGTGCCAGCAGTGGGTACAGGATAAGCTCTGGAAACACCATATATTTT. It specifies CASSGYRISSGNTIYF.

The chain's CDR3 is CASSFHPLEHF. Written as DNA, the CDR3 is TGTGCCAGCAGTTTTCACCCCCTAGAACATTTT. The rearrangement links TRBV6-9 to TRBJ1-5; D not resolved. The germline V gene has CDR1 MNHGY and CDR2 SVAAGI. CDR3 length: 11 amino acids. Trimming shortened V by 4 bases and J by 16 bases, and 14 bases separated the two germline ends.

CDR3 in DNA: TGCGCCAGCAGCCGACTAGTTGGCGATGGGGAGCTGTTTTTT. Translation gives CASSRLVGDGELFF. The chain uses TRBV5-1 and TRBJ2-2, with a tentative D call TRBD2 (6 bases). Trimming left V 4 bases short and J 8 bases short, with 15 bases between. The germline CDR1 and CDR2 sequences are SGHRS and YFSETQ. The CDR3 length is 14 residues.

This chain joins TRBV12-3 or TRBV12-4 and TRBJ1-5; D unresolved. The ends were cut back, 3 bases at V and 5 bases at J, with 8 bases in the middle. The CDR3 length is 13 residues. CDR3 DNA: TGTGCCAGCAGTTTTACAGCGGATCAGCCCCAGCATTTT. Its protein is CASSFTADQPQHF.

This clone appeared many times. The J gene is TRBJ2-3, the V gene TRBV6-2 or TRBV6-3; 10 nucleotides line up with TRBD2. The CDR3 has 14 residues. Germline CDR1 is MNHEY and CDR2 is SVGEGT. Trimming removed 5 bases from V and 8 bases from J; junction bases left unmatched: 7. The chain's CDR3 is CASSLSGGATTQYF. Written as DNA, the CDR3 is TGTGCCAGCAGTCTAAGCGGGGGGGCCACTACGCAGTATTTT.

The chain carries TRBV9 and TRBJ2-7; D might be TRBD2 (5 bases). This CDR3 contains 16 residues. The germline V gene encodes CDR1 SGDLS and CDR2 YYNGEE. With 1 base removed from V and 3 bases from J, the gap between germline ends came to 17 bases. DNA of the CDR3: TGTGCCAGCAGCGTAAAAGCTCTAGCACCCCACTACGAGCAGTACTTC. This encodes CASSVKALAPHYEQYF.

V gene TRBV9 combines with J gene TRBJ2-7; TRBD2 aligns across 12 bases. There are 14 residues in the CDR3. Germline V gene data show CDR1 as SGDLS and CDR2 as YYNGEE. The V gene end was trimmed by 4 bases and the J gene end by 6 bases; junction bases not matched to a gene: 5. In DNA, the CDR3 is TGTGCCAGCAGCCCGCGACTAGCGGGGGTCGAGCAGTACTTC. Protein: CASSPRLAGVEQYF.

The V and J genes are TRBV7-2 and TRBJ1-4, with 9 bases aligning to TRBD1. CDR3 length equals 16 residues. Per the germline V gene, CDR1 is SGHTA and CDR2 is FQGNSA. The ends lost 2 bases at V and 7 bases at J; junction bases unmatched: 8. The chain's CDR3 is CASSLLPRQGGEKLFF. CDR3 nucleotide sequence: TGTGCCAGCAGCTTATTGCCCAGACAGGGGGGTGAAAAACTGTTTTTT.

There are a few counts of this clone. The chain has TRBV5-1 and TRBJ1-1; D may be TRBD1 (6 bases). CDR3 length equals 15 residues. CDR1 and CDR2 (germline): SGHRS, YFSETQ. Between the trimmed V and J ends, which lost 0 bases and 5 bases, there was a span of 14 bases. CDR3 sequence (DNA): TGCGCCAGCAGCTTGGTGTTGGGGGCAGGTACTGAAGCTTTCTTT. This codes for CASSLVLGAGTEAFF.

This rearrangement joins TRBV5-1 to TRBJ2-2; the D gene is possibly TRBD2 (6 bases). CDR3 size: 17 residues. V was clipped by 0 bases and J by 0 bases, with 12 bases between them. Germline CDR1 reads SGHRS; CDR2 reads YFSETQ. The CDR3 DNA reads TGCGCCAGCAGCTTGGTGCCGACTAGTTCGAACACCGGGGAGCTGTTTTTT. Amino acids: CASSLVPTSSNTGELFF.

CDR3 in DNA: TGTGCCAGCAGCTACGGGACACAAGTCACGACCGGCTACGAGCAGTACTTC. It translates to CASSYGTQVTTGYEQYF. The rearrangement links TRBV14 to TRBJ2-7, with a possible D match to TRBD1 (6 bases). V lost 5 bases to trimming and J lost 3 bases, with 23 bases between them. The CDR3 consists of 17 residues. Germline lookup yields CDR1 SGHDN and CDR2 FVKESK.

The rearrangement uses TRBV18 and TRBJ2-5; weak D call: TRBD1 (5 bases). V was shortened by 4 bases and J by 1 base, with 7 bases between the two germline ends. Germline values: CDR1 KGHSH, CDR2 LQKENI. The CDR3 is 13 amino acids. In DNA form, the CDR3 reads TGTGCCAGCTCACGGGGCTTCCAAGAGACCCAGTACTTC. Translating it yields CASSRGFQETQYF.